This TCR beta chain was sequenced in a study of blood T cell repertoires in COVID-19. Study summary: Nucleic acid was either cDNA or gDNA, and it came from T cells, B-cell-depleted T cells, or PBMCs.

In the authors' workflow: Amplification of reference gene primers provided the estimated nucleated cell counts. TCRdb keeps only in-frame clones here, not all; method: immunoSEQ multiplex PCR. The V and J calls and clone size are taken from that table; D and trimming were inferred from the DNA. The sample records 390,000 or so clones, approximately 90% being singletons. From germline, CDR1 is SGHRS and CDR2 YFSETQ. Trimming cost V 4 bases and J 3 bases; bases outside gene matches: 3. The CDR3 spans 16 residues. Material for sequencing was peripheral blood. The V call is TRBV5-1, the J call TRBJ2-3, with 15 bases lining up with TRBD2. This TCR came from a woman aged 25 to 39 with active or convalescent COVID-19. CDR3 in DNA: TGCGCCAGCAGCACCGGGACTAGCGGGAGGACAGATACGCAGTATTTT. Translated: CASSTGTSGRTDTQYF. The variable domain in full, with the rest retrieved from reference TRBV5-1 and TRBJ2-3, is KAGVTQTPRYLIKTRGQQVTLSCSPISGHRSVSWYQQTPGQGLQFLFEYFSETQRNKGNFPGRFSGRQFSNSRSEMNVSTLELGDSALYLCASSTGTSGRTDTQYFGPGTRLTVL.